This TCR beta chain was obtained from a study of blood T cell repertoires in COVID-19. With V trimmed by 0 bases and J by 5 bases, 5 bases remained unmatched. This CDR3 is 16 amino acids long. The germline V gene encodes CDR1 MNHEY and CDR2 SVGEGT. Only in-frame clones appear in the TCRdb table, and some are missing; sequencing was by immunoSEQ multiplex PCR. The sample includes 55,000 to 90,000 clones, approximately 90% of them seen just once. The sample taken for sequencing was peripheral blood. The chain is built from TRBV6-2 or TRBV6-3 and TRBJ2-3; 10 bases map to TRBD2. The clonotype was recovered from a man aged 65 to 85 with active COVID-19. CDR3 sequence (DNA): TGTGCCAGCAGTTACTCTCGGACTAGCGGAGGAGATACGCAGTATTTT. It is translated as CASSYSRTSGGDTQYF.